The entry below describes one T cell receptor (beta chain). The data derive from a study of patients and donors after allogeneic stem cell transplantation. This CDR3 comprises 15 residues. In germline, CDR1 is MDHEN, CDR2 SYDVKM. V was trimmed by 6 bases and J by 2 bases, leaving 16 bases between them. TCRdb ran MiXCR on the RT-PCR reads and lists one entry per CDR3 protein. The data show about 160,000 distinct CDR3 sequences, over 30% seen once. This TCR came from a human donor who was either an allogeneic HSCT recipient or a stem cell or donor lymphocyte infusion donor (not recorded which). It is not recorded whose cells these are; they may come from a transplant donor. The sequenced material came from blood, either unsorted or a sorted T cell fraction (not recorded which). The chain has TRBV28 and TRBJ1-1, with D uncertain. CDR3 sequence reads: CASSPFMGRNTEAFF. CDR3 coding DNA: TGTGCCAGCAGCCCATTCATGGGCCGCAACACTGAAGCTTTCTTT.